Following are 31 T cell receptor beta chains from one sample sequenced in a study of cytomegalovirus exposure and HLA in healthy donors. The PCR made use of 60 Vbeta and 13 Jbeta primers. Clones were sequenced by immunoSEQ multiplex PCR, and TCRdb holds only the in-frame ones, with some missing. This table holds about 190,000 clones, 75% to 80% found once. Material: PBMCs. Source of these receptors: a woman aged 25 to 39 in good health and CMV-seropositive.

The chain recombines TRBV2 with TRBJ2-7, with 11 bases matching TRBD1. The CDR3 length is 18 residues. Germline values: CDR1 SNHLY, CDR2 FYNNEI. Trimming took 4 bases from V and 4 from J; bases not matched to a gene: 15. CDR3 residues: CASSAGTGGLNAKYEQYF. CDR3 in DNA: TGTGCCAGCAGTGCTGGGACAGGGGGTCTGAATGCGAAATACGAGCAGTACTTC.

This clone was detected only once. The chain combines TRBV5-1 with TRBJ2-1; TRBD1 matches at 7 bases. Germline loops: CDR1 SGHRS, CDR2 YFSETQ. This CDR3 has 15 residues. Trimming took 7 bases from V and 7 from J; bases not matched to a gene: 14. The CDR3 DNA follows: TGCGCCAGCGGAACCGGACAGGCTGGGGAAAATGAGCAGTTCTTC. It yields the protein CASGTGQAGENEQFF.

This clone appeared once. V and J are TRBV2 and TRBJ1-2; D is unresolved. Trimming shortened V by 2 bases and J by 6 bases, and 7 bases separated the two germline ends. The CDR3 has 12 residues. From germline, CDR1 is SNHLY and CDR2 FYNNEI. For the CDR3, the DNA is TGTGCCAGCAGTGAATACGGTCATGGCTACACCTTC. Translation gives CASSEYGHGYTF.

The V gene is TRBV15, the J gene TRBJ1-5; 8 nucleotides agree with TRBD1. Trimming cost V 6 bases and J 0 bases; bases outside gene matches: 10. The CDR3 sequence is 17 residues long. Germline loops: CDR1 LNHNV, CDR2 YYDKDF (reference sequence). Here the CDR3 DNA reads TGTGCCACCAGTCCGGAACAGGGGGTTGTTAGCAATCAGCCCCAGCATTTT. This codes for CATSPEQGVVSNQPQHF.

The rearrangement joins TRBV5-4 to TRBJ2-7; 7 nucleotides match TRBD1. The CDR3 is made up of 14 amino acids. Per the germline V gene, CDR1 is SGHNT and CDR2 is YYREEE (reference sequence). V trimming: 4 bases; J trimming: 1 base; junction bases outside the gene matches: 5. The CDR3 DNA reads as TGTGCCAGCAGCACCTCGACAGGGTCCTACGAGCAGTACTTC. Translating it yields CASSTSTGSYEQYF.

This clone was observed a handful of times. The chain employs TRBV2 and TRBJ1-2; D perhaps matches TRBD1 (6 bases). The CDR3 length is 13 residues. V lost 7 bases to trimming and J lost 4 bases, with 13 bases between them. CDR1 is SNHLY and CDR2 is FYNNEI in the germline V gene. CDR3 loop: CASNYRDLYGYTF. In DNA form, the CDR3 reads TGTGCCAGCAATTACAGGGATCTCTATGGCTACACCTTC. Filled out from reference TRBV2 and TRBJ1-2, the complete variable domain reads EPEVTQTPSHQVTQMGQEVILRCVPISNHLYFYWYRQILGQKVEFLVSFYNNEISEKSEIFDDQFSVERPDGSNFTLKIRSTKLEDSAMYFCASNYRDLYGYTFGSGTRLTVV.

This clone was observed a single time. The chain carries TRBV28 and TRBJ2-7; 14 nucleotides line up with TRBD2. V shed 5 bases and J 8 bases; nucleotides not matched to a gene: 17. Germline V gives CDR1 MDHEN, CDR2 SYDVKM. There are 18 residues in the CDR3. The CDR3 region is CASSDTDGPGLAGDKQYF. The DNA of the CDR3 is TGTGCCAGCAGTGATACGGACGGACCGGGACTAGCGGGAGATAAGCAGTACTTC. Together with reference TRBV28 and TRBJ2-7, the CDR3 gives the full variable domain: DVKVTQSSRYLVKRTGEKVFLECVQDMDHENMFWYRQDPGLGLRLIYFSYDVKMKEKGDIPEGYSVSREKKERFSLILESASTNQTSMYLCASSDTDGPGLAGDKQYFGPGTRLTVT.

V gene TRBV19 combines with J gene TRBJ1-4, with D perhaps matching TRBD1 (6 bases). Trimming took 4 bases from V and 0 from J, leaving 6 bases between them. This CDR3 spans 14 amino acids. Germline values: CDR1 LNHDA, CDR2 SQIVND (reference sequence). The DNA of the CDR3 is TGTGCCAGTAGTAACAGGGCAACTAATGAAAAACTGTTTTTT. Translated, it gives CASSNRATNEKLFF.

This chain uses TRBV28 with TRBJ2-3; the D gene is possibly TRBD2 (7 bases). This CDR3 contains 18 residues. V dropped 7 bases and J dropped 1 base, with 24 bases sitting between them. Germline V gene lookup returns CDR1 MDHEN and CDR2 SYDVKM. DNA of the CDR3: TGTGCCAGCACCCTCCCCGGGCGGGGGCGCGAGGGCACAGATACGCAGTATTTT. This gives the protein CASTLPGRGREGTDTQYF.

This sequence joins TRBV6-5 and TRBJ1-5; D gene unclear. CDR3 length: 12 amino acids. Germline CDR1 is MNHEY and CDR2 is SVGAGI. Between the trimmed V and J ends, which lost 6 bases and 0 bases, there was a span of 3 bases. The CDR3 reads CASSNSNQPQHF. CDR3 nucleotides: TGTGCCAGCAGCAATAGCAATCAGCCCCAGCATTTT.

This chain's CDR3 is CASSPRFGGQETQYF. CDR3 in DNA: TGTGCCAGCAGCCCAAGGTTCGGGGGGCAAGAGACCCAGTACTTC. This chain connects TRBV7-3 to TRBJ2-5; TRBD2 agrees at 7 bases. The ends lost 5 bases at V and 2 bases at J; junction bases unmatched: 8. The CDR3 sequence is 15 residues long. Per the germline V gene, CDR1 is SGHTA and CDR2 is FQGTGA.

The V call is TRBV18, the J call TRBJ2-1; TRBD1 agrees at 8 bases. Trimming at V came to 2 bases and at J to 7 bases, leaving 7 bases not matched to a gene. The CDR3 totals 15 residues. Germline V lookup: CDR1 KGHSH, CDR2 LQKENI. For the CDR3, the DNA is TGTGCCAGCTCACCAAGGACAGGGTCGGAGAATGAGCAGTTCTTC. This translates into CASSPRTGSENEQFF.

The chain carries TRBV25-1 and TRBJ1-1; D is possibly TRBD1 (5 bases). The CDR3 consists of 12 residues. Trimming left V 4 bases short and J 11 bases short, with 14 bases between. Per the germline V gene, CDR1 is MGHDK and CDR2 is SYGVNS. CDR3 amino acids: CASSAQGRAAFF. The CDR3 DNA sequence: TGTGCCAGCAGTGCCCAAGGCAGGGCCGCTTTCTTT.

This chain links TRBV30 with TRBJ2-1; unclear D gene. Trimming took 4 bases from V and 0 from J, leaving 4 bases between them. Germline V gives CDR1 GTSNPN, CDR2 SVGIG (reference sequence). There are 12 residues in the CDR3. CDR3 loop: CAWTNSYNEQFF. Here the CDR3 DNA reads TGTGCCTGGACCAACTCCTACAATGAGCAGTTCTTC. Based on the CDR3 plus reference TRBV30 and TRBJ2-1, the full variable domain is SQTIHQWPATLVQPVGSPLSLECTVEGTSNPNLYWYRQAAGRGLQLLFYSVGIGQISSEVPQNLSASRPQDRQFILSSKKLLLSDSGFYLCAWTNSYNEQFFGPGTRLTVL.

The genes are TRBV20-1 and TRBJ2-1; the D gene is possibly TRBD2 (6 bases). CDR3 size: 11 residues. The germline gives CDR1 DFQATT, CDR2 SNEGSKA (reference sequence). V was clipped by 6 bases and J by 13 bases, with 16 bases between them. The CDR3 spells CSAPSRGVQFF. CDR3 bases: TGCAGTGCCCCATCCCGCGGGGTACAGTTCTTC.

The chain is built from TRBV30 and TRBJ1-4; 11 positions match TRBD1. The CDR3 consists of 15 residues. The germline gives CDR1 GTSNPN, CDR2 SVGIG (reference sequence). V trimming: 3 bases; J trimming: 7 bases; junction bases outside the gene matches: 7. CDR3 sequence (DNA): TGTGCCTGGAGCGAGGACAGGGGGCGCGGTGAAAAACTGTTTTTT. This codes for CAWSEDRGRGEKLFF.

This chain links TRBV19 with TRBJ1-2; TRBD1 is a possible D gene (6 bases). CDR1 is LNHDA and CDR2 is SQIVND in the germline V gene (reference sequence). Deletions cut 7 bases from V and 0 bases from J, with 15 bases between. This CDR3 contains 15 residues. The CDR3 coding sequence is TGTGCCAGTAAATCCGGACAGAATCCTAACTATGGCTACACCTTC. Its protein product is CASKSGQNPNYGYTF.

In its sample, this clone was seen a few times. The rearrangement uses TRBV10-3 and TRBJ1-1; D remains unclear. Germline CDR1 is ENHRY and CDR2 is SYGVKD. The CDR3 extends over 14 amino acids. The CDR3 sequence is CASRESGLNTEAFF. The CDR3 bases are TGTGCGAGCCGGGAGTCGGGGTTGAACACTGAAGCTTTCTTT.

This chain connects TRBV13 to TRBJ1-2, with no clear D. V was trimmed by 6 bases and J by 6 bases, leaving 14 bases between them. The length of the CDR3 is 13 residues. CDR1 is PRHDT and CDR2 is FYEKMQ in the germline V gene (reference sequence). CDR3 bases: TGTGCCAGCAGTTTTGGCAGGTGGGATGGCTACACCTTC. Protein product: CASSFGRWDGYTF.

V usage is TRBV18 and J usage is TRBJ2-1, with 16 bases fitting TRBD2. Germline-derived CDR1 and CDR2 are KGHSH and LQKENI. The CDR3 runs 17 residues. The J segment lost 7 bases and the V segment lost 4 bases, leaving 7 bases of the junction unmatched. The CDR3 here is CASSRGTSGGAQNEQFF. CDR3 nucleotides: TGTGCCAGCTCACGCGGGACTAGCGGGGGGGCCCAGAATGAGCAGTTCTTC.

The gene calls are TRBV19 and TRBJ2-5, with 8 bases that match TRBD1. V shed 3 bases and J 5 bases; nucleotides not matched to a gene: 8. CDR3 length: 15 residues. The V gene's germline CDR1 is LNHDA and CDR2 SQIVND (reference sequence). CDR3 residues: CASSIVTGVRETQYF. The CDR3 DNA reads TGTGCCAGTAGTATTGTGACAGGGGTCCGGGAGACCCAGTACTTC. Complete variable domain (other parts from reference TRBV19 and TRBJ2-5): DGGITQSPKYLFRKEGQNVTLSCEQNLNHDAMYWYRQDPGQGLRLIYYSQIVNDFQKGDIAEGYSVSREKKESFPLTVTSAQKNPTAFYLCASSIVTGVRETQYFGPGTRLLVL.

The gene calls are TRBV7-9 and TRBJ1-2; D not certain. Germline CDR1 is SEHNR and CDR2 is FQNEAQ (reference sequence). The CDR3 loop spans 15 amino acids. V shed 0 bases and J shed 0 bases, with 8 bases lying between them. CDR3 bases: TGTGCCAGCAGCTTAGCGGGCAGATCTAACTATGGCTACACCTTC. This encodes CASSLAGRSNYGYTF.

The rearrangement links TRBV19 to TRBJ2-7; TRBD2 aligns across 7 bases. The CDR3 has 16 amino acids. Germline V lookup: CDR1 LNHDA, CDR2 SQIVND (reference sequence). Unmatched junction bases numbered 10, after V lost 5 bases and J lost 0 bases. CDR3 sequence reads: CASSESGGPSSYEQYF. CDR3 DNA sequence: TGTGCCAGTAGTGAGTCGGGAGGACCCAGCTCCTACGAGCAGTACTTC. The full variable domain, rest sourced from reference TRBV19 and TRBJ2-7, is DGGITQSPKYLFRKEGQNVTLSCEQNLNHDAMYWYRQDPGQGLRLIYYSQIVNDFQKGDIAEGYSVSREKKESFPLTVTSAQKNPTAFYLCASSESGGPSSYEQYFGPGTRLTVT.

A few counts support this clone. V and J are TRBV6-1 and TRBJ2-3, with D possibly matching TRBD1 (6 bases). Germline values: CDR1 MNHNS, CDR2 SASEGT. The CDR3 consists of 15 residues. V shed 4 bases and J shed 5 bases, with 16 bases lying between them. The CDR3 reads CASSAGDNPVDTQYF. CDR3 in DNA: TGTGCCAGCAGTGCTGGGGACAACCCCGTAGATACGCAGTATTTT.

The chain combines TRBV28 with TRBJ1-2; tentatively, D is TRBD1 (5 bases). Per germline, CDR1 MDHEN and CDR2 SYDVKM. This CDR3 is 13 amino acids long. Trimming shortened V by 6 bases and J by 2 bases, and 10 bases separated the two germline ends. The CDR3 nucleotides read TGTGCCAGCAGCCTCAGGGAAAACTATGGCTACACCTTC. Protein: CASSLRENYGYTF.

This clone was seen only once. The gene calls are TRBV2 and TRBJ2-5; D is ambiguous. CDR1 and CDR2 (germline): SNHLY, FYNNEI. CDR3 length: 13 amino acids. Trimming stripped 4 bases from V and 6 bases from J, with 12 bases between. CDR3 sequence reads: CASSVGQAQTQYF. The CDR3, as DNA: TGTGCCAGCAGTGTCGGCCAGGCCCAGACCCAGTACTTC.

The V call is TRBV5-4, the J call TRBJ1-2; weak D call: TRBD1 (6 bases). The V and J ends lost 4 bases and 8 bases respectively, with 15 bases between them. Germline V gene lookup returns CDR1 SGHNT and CDR2 YYREEE (reference sequence). This CDR3 region has 13 residues. CDR3 bases: TGTGCCAGCAGCCAAGAACAGGGTTCCGGCTACACCTTC. This gives the protein CASSQEQGSGYTF.

The table lists this clone with a few counts. DNA of the CDR3: TGTGCCAGCAGTGAAGGGACAGTGAACACTGAAGCTTTCTTT. Translating it yields CASSEGTVNTEAFF. The chain uses TRBV6-1 and TRBJ1-1, with a tentative D call TRBD1 (6 bases). Germline V gives CDR1 MNHNS, CDR2 SASEGT. Trimming took off 1 base at V and 0 bases at J, with 6 bases between the two ends. This CDR3 region has 14 residues.

The chain employs TRBV23-1 and TRBJ1-3, with a weak D call TRBD1 (5 bases). TRBV23-1 is an ORF for which the function is uncertain. V lost 0 bases and J 0 bases, leaving 18 bases between the germline ends. CDR3 length equals 19 residues. The CDR3 DNA follows: TGCGCCAGCAGTCAATCGACAAATATGGGGCACTCCTCTGGAAACACCATATATTTT. It specifies CASSQSTNMGHSSGNTIYF.

This clone has a handful of counts. The chain joins TRBV7-3 to TRBJ2-1; D is perhaps TRBD2 (5 bases). The CDR3 runs 15 residues. With 3 bases removed from V and 0 bases from J, the gap between germline ends came to 9 bases. Germline V gene lookup returns CDR1 SGHTA and CDR2 FQGTGA. CDR3 DNA: TGTGCCAGCAGCTTTTCCGGGAACTCCTACAATGAGCAGTTCTTC. It is translated as CASSFSGNSYNEQFF. Supplemented by reference TRBV7-3 and TRBJ2-1, the full variable domain reads GAGVSQTPSNKVTEKGKYVELRCDPISGHTALYWYRQSLGQGPEFLIYFQGTGAADDSGLPNDRFFAVRPEGSVSTLKIQRTERGDSAVYLCASSFSGNSYNEQFFGPGTRLTVL.

The chain links TRBV6-1 to TRBJ1-4; perhaps TRBD1 as D (5 bases). CDR1 and CDR2 from the germline V gene are MNHNS and SASEGT. Between the trimmed V and J ends, which lost 6 bases and 7 bases, there was a span of 12 bases. CDR3 length: 13 residues. The CDR3 DNA sequence: TGTGCCAGCAGGCTGGGGCTAAGTGAAAAACTGTTTTTT. This gives the protein CASRLGLSEKLFF.